This note documents a single T cell receptor beta chain sequence. This CDR3 contains 13 residues. This record belongs to a study of blood T cell repertoires in COVID-19. The assay was immunoSEQ multiplex PCR, and TCRdb's table has in-frame clones only and misses some. This sample has roughly 70,000 clones, with roughly 88% found just once. The chain couples TRBV21-1 to TRBJ1-4; the table assigns TRBD1, which was not confirmed against the DNA. TRBV21-1 is a listed pseudogene. Sequencing input: peripheral blood. This clonotype originated in a woman in her 70s with acute or convalescent COVID-19. CDR3 protein: CASDGQGGEKLFF. CDR3 nucleotides: TGTGCCAGCGATGGACAGGGGGGCGAAAAACTGTTTTTT.